The entry below describes one TCR beta chain. The antigen is not known. This entry belongs to a study of T cells in Graves' hyperthyroidism and ophthalmopathy. Whole-study results and caveats: The majority of expanded thyroid clonotypes above 0.001 also appeared in blood.

The sample of blood was obtained at first hyperthyroidism diagnosis (before any ophthalmopathy symptoms). Researchers took RNA transcripts and amplified the TCR beta CDR3 regions from them. The HTBI primer set was used in a first-round RT-PCR of the TCR CDR3. TCRdb called the multiplex PCR reads again in MiXCR, with one record for every CDR3 protein. Altogether 110,000 to 150,000 distinct CDR3 sequences are present, roughly 23% being singletons, with the ten largest covering 60% to 70%. This TCR derives from a woman between 50 and 59 years old with Graves' hyperthyroidism that later progressed to Graves' ophthalmopathy. Sequenced material: blood.

As DNA, the CDR3 is TGTGCCACCAGTGATCCCGCCGGGACTAGCGGGAGGCGGTTCTTC. Translated, it gives CATSDPAGTSGRRFF. The chain carries TRBV24-1 and TRBJ2-1; 15 positions agree with TRBD2. The V and J ends lost 3 bases and 15 bases, in that order; junction bases with no gene match: 8. Germline V gives CDR1 KGHDR, CDR2 SFDVKD. This CDR3 has 15 residues.